This TCR beta chain was recorded in a study of cytomegalovirus exposure and HLA in healthy donors. Study overall: In an early release, HLA-typed donors contributed about 80 million unique TCR sequences. General study results and limits: Highly shared variants forming one cluster were likely a sequencing artifact.

PCR used 60 Vbeta primers and 13 Jbeta primers. Per the study methods: A follow-up analysis tallied around 76 million unique TCR beta chains, 9 million to 11 million shared. Profiled with immunoSEQ multiplex PCR; TCRdb holds only in-frame clones, not every one. Clone size and V and J calls were adopted from that table, with D and trimming inferred from the DNA. The sample contains 170,000 or so clones, less than 90% of which appear only once. This clone showed up just a few times. Its target is unknown. Trimming removed 7 bases at V and 9 bases at J, with 19 bases between. CDR1 and CDR2 (germline): LNHDA, SQIVND (reference sequence). The CDR3 extends over 13 amino acids.

The clonotype originates from a man aged 45-65 years in good health and CMV-seronegative. The chain carries TRBV19 and TRBJ2-7; maybe TRBD2 (7 bases). Specimen: PBMCs. The CDR3 here is CASMGGQGSAQYF. The CDR3 DNA reads TGTGCCAGTATGGGGGGGCAAGGATCGGCGCAGTACTTC.